The source of this TCR beta chain is a study of patients and donors after allogeneic stem cell transplantation. TCRdb used MiXCR to reprocess the RT-PCR reads, holding one entry per CDR3 protein. The data show 98,000 or so distinct CDR3 sequences, 35% to 45% seen once. The CDR3 runs 16 residues. Between the trimmed V and J ends, which lost 3 bases and 6 bases, there was a span of 17 bases. The chain links TRBV12-3 or TRBV12-4 to TRBJ1-4; TRBD1 is a possible D gene (5 bases). The sample taken for sequencing was blood, either unsorted or a sorted T cell fraction (not recorded which). This sequence originates from a human donor who was either an allogeneic HSCT recipient or a stem cell or donor lymphocyte infusion donor (not recorded which). It is not recorded whose cells these are; they may come from a transplant donor. CDR3 in DNA: TGTGCCAGCAGTTTCCGGGGGTGGGAAAGAGATGAAAAACTGTTTTTT. The encoded protein is CASSFRGWERDEKLFF.